This entry is about one T cell receptor (beta chain). Its antigen is currently unknown. The data stem from a study of cytomegalovirus exposure and HLA in healthy donors. The overall study: In a later analysis, it was reported that the roughly 130 validation repertoires had been produced on the same platform as the 666 repertoires belonging to the first cohort.

Using immunoSEQ multiplex PCR, the repertoire was profiled, and TCRdb retains in-frame clones only, with some absent. The sample has 100,000 to 120,000 clones, around nine tenths seen once. The length of the CDR3 is 13 residues. Deletions cut 3 bases from V and 5 bases from J, with 12 bases between. From germline, CDR1 is GTSNPN and CDR2 SVGIG (reference sequence). Notes on the study in general: The tendency of first-cohort TCR clusters to co-occur in the 120 validation repertoires was identified by a subsequent analysis. Usually a TCR sequence was rare, but some public TCRs were found in many donors.

Source material: PBMCs. This receptor was taken from a woman in her 30s in good health and CMV-seropositive. The V gene is TRBV30, the J gene TRBJ2-3; possibly TRBD1 for D (5 bases). In DNA, the CDR3 is TGTGCCTGGAGGGGAAAGGGGAAAGATACGCAGTATTTT. It specifies CAWRGKGKDTQYF.